This T cell receptor beta chain was sequenced during a study of blood T cells in healthy people across ages (dated by TCRdb to the mid-2010s). Background for the entire study: In model experiments, template switching captured roughly one uniquely barcoded TCR beta cDNA molecule for every two T cells. The study measured age-related changes in TCR beta repertoire diversity using deep sequencing normalized with unique cDNA molecular identifiers. The donors were split into four age groups: young (average 16 years), middle-aged (about 40), aged (over 55) and long-lived (about 82). The study analyzed two additional independent replicas of 1 million unique cDNA reads from the same blood draw for two donors, one aged 18 to 30 and one aged 80 or older.

Details on this clonotype: What this receptor recognizes is not known. No base qualities exist here, and no much larger clone lies one base off it.

The CDR3 starts with the cysteine, ends with the phenylalanine, and has 15 residues. Only the CDR3 DNA stays, 45 bases, in frame from base 1. Here V drops 3 bases and J drops 1 base, and the junction holds 3 bases not matched to any gene. The CDR1 and CDR2 encoded by the germline V gene are LGHNA and YSLEER. Library preparation employed 5' RACE. Sequencing used an Illumina HiSeq 2500. A second PCR of about 7 to 12 cycles was run with a J-beta primer mix and a sample-barcoded 5' primer. A template-switch 5' adaptor carrying 12 random nucleotides introduced a unique molecular identifier onto each TCR beta cDNA molecule. Each sample yielded at least 3 million CDR3-containing paired-end reads. All of the RNA was converted into first-strand cDNA using the Mint cDNA synthesis kit, with a TRBC-specific oligonucleotide serving as the primer. After uracil-DNA glycosylase treatment, a first 18-cycle PCR used universal primers M1SS and BC2_uni_R on all cDNA. Per the source publication's procedure: Each sample was normalized by randomly selecting 1 million high-quality reads, each carrying a distinct molecular identifier. Instead of being binned into consensus sequences, reads with shared molecular identifiers were discarded. MiTCR, with a Q25 quality threshold and the strictest error-elimination algorithm, was used for CDR3 identification, clonotype clustering and error correction. A nonparametric unseen species model using Euler transformation provided a lower-bound estimate of total TCR beta diversity. TCRdb cleaned the public reads at Q25 with fastp, built clones with MiXCR and kept in-frame beta chains. Here each entry gathers all rows of one CDR3 protein and keeps the most common genes and DNA. Here the V and J calls rest on TCRdb's processing, not on the authors' analysis. The sample records approximately 800,000 distinct CDR3 sequences, 20% to 30% of which are singletons. The top ten clones comprise under 4% of the sample.

Beyond this particular receptor, the publication reports: Observed TCR beta diversity per million T cells fell roughly linearly with age, and a significant reduction was already apparent by age roughly 41. A strong correlation was found between observed TCR beta diversity and the percentage of naive T cells measured by flow cytometry. Compared with the aged group, the long-lived group had more naive CD4+ T cells, fewer expanded clones and increased TCR diversity, suggesting age selection. Since profiling was done on bulk unsorted PBMCs, naive and antigen-experienced compartments could not be conclusively compared. Because donor CMV infection status was unknown, age-related changes in expanded clonotypes were potentially confounded. Total diversity estimates from one million sequenced T cells were considered lower bounds and underestimates.

Donors were around 37 systemically healthy Caucasian individuals from Russia aged roughly 6 to 90 years. Each donor gave roughly 9.5 milliliters of peripheral blood, collected into EDTA-treated Vacutainer tubes. Ficoll-Paque density-gradient centrifugation was used to isolate PBMCs, with at least 6.5 million obtained per sample. Total RNA, at least 6 micrograms per sample, was extracted from PBMCs with Trizol reagent. For every donor, an aliquot of PBMCs went through flow cytometry to measure the percentages of naive CD45RAhigh/CD27high T cells. The data were also submitted as part of a second study, on T cells of mothers and their children. As noted in the second study: Nine systemically healthy Caucasian individuals served as donors, namely three mothers together with their six children. cDNA synthesis used all of the extracted RNA, with roughly 1.5 ug of RNA in each 15 ul reaction. In the second PCR, the M1S primer introduced both the sample barcodes and 2-4 random nucleotides. More than 9 million TCR beta CDR3 reads were obtained from each mother, and roughly 3 million reads were obtained from each child. TCR recombination output is similarly shaped by thymic selection in related and unrelated pairs, with a minor effect exerted by inherited differences. Normalized repertoire overlap was always found to be slightly, but never significantly, higher in related mother-child pairs than in unrelated mother-child pairs. With a sensitivity of about 100 clones per million clonotypes, no persistent microchimeric T cell clones were detected. In the study, deep NGS was used to compare the TCR beta repertoires of mothers and children, and features distinguishing related mother-child pairs from unrelated individuals were sought. Mothers averaged 40 +/- 4 years of age and children averaged around 10 +/- 4 years. After adapter ligation with NEBNext reagents, the libraries were sequenced on Illumina HiSeq 2000 with 100+100 nt paired-end reads. Mother and child libraries were prepared a month apart and sequenced in separate runs to prevent cross-contamination. For each donor, somewhere between about 450,000 and 2,000,000 distinct TCR beta clonotypes were identified. Naive TCR beta clonotypes were estimated from low-frequency clonotypes matched to each donor's FACS-determined naive share, without sorting.

The chain is made from TRBV4-3 and TRBJ2-1, with 7 bases in between that match TRBD2. The receptor was isolated from a boy aged 5-17 years in good health. Sequencing was performed on blood. CDR3 region: CASSHGGGSYNEQFF. The DNA sequence is as follows: TGCGCCAGCAGCCACGGCGGGGGATCCTACAATGAGCAGTTCTTC.